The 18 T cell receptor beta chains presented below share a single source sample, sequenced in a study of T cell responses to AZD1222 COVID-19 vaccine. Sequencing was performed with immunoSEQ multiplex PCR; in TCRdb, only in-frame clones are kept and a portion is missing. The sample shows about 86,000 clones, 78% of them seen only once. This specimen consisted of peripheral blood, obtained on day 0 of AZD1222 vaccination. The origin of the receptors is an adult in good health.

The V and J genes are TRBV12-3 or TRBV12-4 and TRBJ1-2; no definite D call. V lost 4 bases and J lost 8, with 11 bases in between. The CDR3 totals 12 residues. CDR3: CASSYSTRGYTF. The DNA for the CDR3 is TGTGCCAGCAGTTATAGTACCCGGGGCTACACCTTC.

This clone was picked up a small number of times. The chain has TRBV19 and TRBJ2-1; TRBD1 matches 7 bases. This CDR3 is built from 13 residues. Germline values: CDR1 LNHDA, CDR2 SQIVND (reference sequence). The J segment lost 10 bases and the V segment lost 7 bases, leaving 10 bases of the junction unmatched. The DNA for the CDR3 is TGTGCCAGTACCCTCGAACAGGGGTTGGAGCAGTTCTTC. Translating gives CASTLEQGLEQFF.

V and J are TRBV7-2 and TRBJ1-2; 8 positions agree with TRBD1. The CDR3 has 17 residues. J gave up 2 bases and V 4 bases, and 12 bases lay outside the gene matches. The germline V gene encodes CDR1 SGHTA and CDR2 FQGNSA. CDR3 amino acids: CASSSDRDRIANYGYTF. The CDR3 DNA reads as TGTGCCAGCAGCTCCGATCGGGACAGGATAGCAAACTATGGCTACACCTTC.

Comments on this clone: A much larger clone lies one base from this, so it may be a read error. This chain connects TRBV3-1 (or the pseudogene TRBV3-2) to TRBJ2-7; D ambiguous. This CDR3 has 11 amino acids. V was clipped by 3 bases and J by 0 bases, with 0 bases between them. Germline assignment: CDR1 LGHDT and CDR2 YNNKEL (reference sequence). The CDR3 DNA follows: TGTGCCAGCAGCCACTCCTACGAGCAGTACTTC. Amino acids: CASSHSYEQYF.

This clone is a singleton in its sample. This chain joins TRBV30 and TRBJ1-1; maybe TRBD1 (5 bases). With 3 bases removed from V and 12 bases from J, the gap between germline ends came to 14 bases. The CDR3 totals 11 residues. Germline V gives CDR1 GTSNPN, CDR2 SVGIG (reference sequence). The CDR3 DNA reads TGTGCCTGGAGCAGCCTAGGGGACTCTTTCTTT. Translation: CAWSSLGDSFF.

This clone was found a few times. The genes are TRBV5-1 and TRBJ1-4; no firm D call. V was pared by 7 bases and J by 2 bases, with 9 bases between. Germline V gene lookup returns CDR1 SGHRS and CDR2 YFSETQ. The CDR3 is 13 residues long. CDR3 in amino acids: CASQEVTNEKLFF. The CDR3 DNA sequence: TGCGCCAGCCAGGAGGTTACTAATGAAAAACTGTTTTTT.

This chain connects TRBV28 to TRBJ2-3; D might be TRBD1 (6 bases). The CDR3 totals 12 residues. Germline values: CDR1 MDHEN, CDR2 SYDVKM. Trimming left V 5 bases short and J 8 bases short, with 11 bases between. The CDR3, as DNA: TGTGCCAGCAGTACAGGGTATGTTACGCAGTATTTT. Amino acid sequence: CASSTGYVTQYF. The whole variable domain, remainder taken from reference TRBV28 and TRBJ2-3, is DVKVTQSSRYLVKRTGEKVFLECVQDMDHENMFWYRQDPGLGLRLIYFSYDVKMKEKGDIPEGYSVSREKKERFSLILESASTNQTSMYLCASSTGYVTQYFGPGTRLTVL.

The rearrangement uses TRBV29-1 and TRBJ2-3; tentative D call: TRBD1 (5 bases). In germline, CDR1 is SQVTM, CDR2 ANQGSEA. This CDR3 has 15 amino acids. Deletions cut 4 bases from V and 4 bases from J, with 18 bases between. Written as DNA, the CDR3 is TGCAGCGTTGCCCAGACAGAAGCCAGGCCAGATACGCAGTATTTT. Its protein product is CSVAQTEARPDTQYF.

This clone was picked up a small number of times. CDR3 residues: CASSLQSPKGGTNTQYF. CDR3 DNA sequence: TGTGCCAGCTCACTCCAAAGCCCGAAAGGAGGGACGAATACGCAGTATTTT. The V call is TRBV18, the J call TRBJ2-3; possibly TRBD2 for D (6 bases). CDR1 and CDR2 from the germline V gene are KGHSH and LQKENI. Trimming shortened V by 4 bases and J by 7 bases, and 24 bases separated the two germline ends. The CDR3 totals 17 residues.

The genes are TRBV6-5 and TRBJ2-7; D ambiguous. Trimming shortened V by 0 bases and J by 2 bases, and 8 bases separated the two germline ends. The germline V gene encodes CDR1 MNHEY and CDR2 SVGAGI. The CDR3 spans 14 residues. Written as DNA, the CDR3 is TGTGCCAGCAGTTACTCGATTGGACCCTACGAGCAGTACTTC. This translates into CASSYSIGPYEQYF.

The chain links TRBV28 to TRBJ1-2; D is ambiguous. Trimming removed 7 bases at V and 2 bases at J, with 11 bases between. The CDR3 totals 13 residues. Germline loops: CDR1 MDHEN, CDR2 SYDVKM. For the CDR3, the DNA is TGTGCCAGCAAGCGACAAACGAACTATGGCTACACCTTC. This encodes CASKRQTNYGYTF.

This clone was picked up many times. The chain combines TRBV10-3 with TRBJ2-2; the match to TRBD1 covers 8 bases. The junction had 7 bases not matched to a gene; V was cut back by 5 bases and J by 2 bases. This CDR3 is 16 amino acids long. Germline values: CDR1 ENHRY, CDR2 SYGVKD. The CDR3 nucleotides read TGTGCCATCAGTTCGACAGGGGATGGCAACACCGGGGAGCTGTTTTTT. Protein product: CAISSTGDGNTGELFF.

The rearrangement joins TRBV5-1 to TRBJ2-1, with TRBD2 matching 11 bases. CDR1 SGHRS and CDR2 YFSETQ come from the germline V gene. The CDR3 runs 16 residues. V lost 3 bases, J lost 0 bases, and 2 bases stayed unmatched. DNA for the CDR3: TGCGCCAGCAGCTATACTAGCGGGAGCTCCTACAATGAGCAGTTCTTC. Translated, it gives CASSYTSGSSYNEQFF.

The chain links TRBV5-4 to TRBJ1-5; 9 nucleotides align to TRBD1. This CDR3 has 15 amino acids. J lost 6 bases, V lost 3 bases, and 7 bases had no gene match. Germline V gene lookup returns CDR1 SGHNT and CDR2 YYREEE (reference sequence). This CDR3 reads CASSSGGQGAQPQHF. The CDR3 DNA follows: TGTGCCAGCAGCTCGGGGGGACAGGGCGCTCAGCCCCAGCATTTT.

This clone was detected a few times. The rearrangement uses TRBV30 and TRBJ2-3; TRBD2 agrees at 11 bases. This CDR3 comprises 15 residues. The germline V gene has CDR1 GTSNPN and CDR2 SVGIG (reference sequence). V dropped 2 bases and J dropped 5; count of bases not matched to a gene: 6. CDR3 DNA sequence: TGTGCCTGGAGTCGTAGCGGGAGGGACGGAGATACGCAGTATTTT. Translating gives CAWSRSGRDGDTQYF.

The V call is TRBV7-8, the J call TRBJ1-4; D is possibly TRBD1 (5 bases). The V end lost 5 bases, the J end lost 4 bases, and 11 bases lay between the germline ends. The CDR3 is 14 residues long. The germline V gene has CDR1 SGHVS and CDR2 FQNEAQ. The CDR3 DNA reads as TGTGCCAGCAGCCTGACACAGGTTAATGAAAAACTGTTTTTT. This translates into CASSLTQVNEKLFF.

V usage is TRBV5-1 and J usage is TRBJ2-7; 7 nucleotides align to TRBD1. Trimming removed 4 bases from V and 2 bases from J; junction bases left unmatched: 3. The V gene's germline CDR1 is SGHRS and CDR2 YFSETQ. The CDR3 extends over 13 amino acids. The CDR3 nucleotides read TGCGCCAGCAGCACGGGACAGCCCTACGAGCAGTACTTC. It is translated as CASSTGQPYEQYF.

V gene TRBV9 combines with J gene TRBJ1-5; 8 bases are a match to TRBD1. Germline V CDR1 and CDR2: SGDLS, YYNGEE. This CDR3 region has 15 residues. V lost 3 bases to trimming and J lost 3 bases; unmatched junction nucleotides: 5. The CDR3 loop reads CASSAGTGFNQPQHF. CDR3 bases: TGTGCCAGCAGCGCCGGGACAGGATTCAATCAGCCCCAGCATTTT.